These 20 T cell receptor beta chains were all obtained from the same sample, sequenced in a study of T cell clonality in common variable immunodeficiency. The assay was immunoSEQ multiplex PCR, and TCRdb's table has in-frame clones only and misses some. This sample comprises around 16,000 clones, none seen once only. Study observations and caveats: In common variable immunodeficiency, TCR beta chains reportedly carried fewer deletions and N-nucleotide insertions.

No antigen has been assigned to these receptors. Sequencing input: peripheral blood mononuclear cells. These receptor sequences come from a human donor with common variable immunodeficiency.

This clone was counted a few times. The read finishes 3 residues shy of the CDR3 end, and the germline J gene is used to complete it. The rearrangement links TRBV30 to TRBJ2-2; perhaps TRBD1 as D (6 bases). Per germline, CDR1 GTSNPN and CDR2 SVGIG (reference sequence). The V end was cut by 0 bases, the J end by 7 bases, with 15 bases between. The CDR3 totals 15 residues. The sequenced part of the CDR3 DNA is TGTGCCTGGAGTGTACGACAGGCCTGGCTCGGGGAG. Translation: CAWSVRQAWLGE. The full CDR3 sequence reads CAWSVRQAWLGELFF.

A few counts support this clone. The read stops 3 residues short of the end of the CDR3; the missing end is completed from the germline J gene. The chain is built from TRBV18 and TRBJ2-5, with D perhaps matching TRBD2 (7 bases). CDR3 length equals 13 residues. From germline, CDR1 is KGHSH and CDR2 LQKENI. Trimming cost V 4 bases and J 5 bases, with 11 bases left between them. This CDR3 is CASSLAGAETQYF. CDR3 DNA, as far as it was read: TGTGCCAGCTCACTCGCGGGGGCGGAGACC.

This clone turned up a few times. Read sequence stops 3 residues before the CDR3 end, and the germline J gene provides the missing end. The chain uses TRBV19 and TRBJ2-2, with D tentatively TRBD1 (5 bases). This CDR3 has 15 residues. In germline, CDR1 is LNHDA, CDR2 SQIVND (reference sequence). Trimming pared 1 base from V and 0 bases from J, leaving 6 bases between. Here the CDR3 reads CASSIGTPNTGELFF. The DNA read from the CDR3 is TGTGCCAGTAGTATAGGGACACCGAACACCGGGGAG.

This clone was seen many times. The read ends 3 residues shy of where the CDR3 ends; the end is completed using the germline J gene. V and J are TRBV7-3 and TRBJ2-1; 9 nucleotides match TRBD2. J was trimmed by 4 bases and V by 5 bases; bases with no gene match: 6. The CDR3 runs 15 residues. Germline lookup yields CDR1 SGHTA and CDR2 FQGTGA. The DNA read from the CDR3 is TGTGCCAGCAGCCCGACTAGCGGAGCGTACAATGAG. This translates into CASSPTSGAYNE. The CDR3 as a whole reads CASSPTSGAYNEQFF.

The table lists this clone with many counts. Sequencing ends 3 residues short of the CDR3 end; the germline J gene provides the rest. The chain carries TRBV14 and TRBJ2-3, with 7 bases lining up with TRBD1. Germline CDR1 SGHDN, CDR2 FVKESK. The CDR3 contains 14 residues. J lost 8 bases, V lost 4 bases, and 9 bases had no gene match. The CDR3 DNA, read in part, is TGTGCCAGCAGCCCGGGTTCGGCAGGGGGTACG. Its translation is CASSPGSAGGT. The CDR3 in its entirety is CASSPGSAGGTQYF.

This clone was counted only a few times. The CDR3 is CAGSRQGGQPQHF. The DNA read from the CDR3 is TGTGCCGGTTCCCGGCAGGGGGGTCAGCCC. The rearrangement uses TRBV19 and TRBJ1-5; 7 bases map to TRBD1. The observed sequence ends 3 residues before the CDR3 terminus, with the missing tail filled in from the germline J gene. With V trimmed by 11 bases and J by 6 bases, 10 bases remained unmatched. This CDR3 region has 13 residues. CDR1 is LNHDA, CDR2 SQIVND, per germline (reference sequence).

As for this clone: The read falls 3 residues short of the CDR3 end, and the missing part is taken from the germline J gene. The chain uses TRBV7-3 and TRBJ2-5; 7 nucleotides match TRBD2. Per the germline V gene, CDR1 is SGHTA and CDR2 is FQGTGA. Losses at the gene ends were 3 bases for V and 7 bases for J; bases not matched to a gene: 5. The CDR3 loop spans 13 amino acids. The CDR3 is CASSLGLRRTQYF. The sequenced CDR3 bases are TGTGCCAGCAGCTTGGGACTACGGCGGACC.

As concerns this clone: The CDR3 is cut off 3 residues early in the read; its end comes from the germline J gene. The chain joins TRBV7-2 to TRBJ2-7, with TRBD2 matching 11 bases. The germline CDR1 and CDR2 sequences are SGHTA and FQGNSA. This CDR3 has 14 residues. The V gene end was trimmed by 7 bases and the J gene end by 6 bases; junction bases not matched to a gene: 8. CDR3 bases read: TGTGCCAGCACCCCACTAGCGGGAGAGGTCGAG. It specifies CASTPLAGEVE. The whole CDR3 protein is CASTPLAGEVEQYF.

This clone was detected many times. The CDR3 end lies 3 residues beyond the end of the read and is filled in from the germline J gene. The chain employs TRBV7-9 and TRBJ1-2; D uncertain. There are 14 residues in the CDR3. Deletions cut 6 bases from V and 7 bases from J, with 18 bases between. The germline gives CDR1 SEHNR, CDR2 FQNEAQ (reference sequence). Incomplete CDR3 DNA: TGTGCCAGCAGACCACAAGTTACTGGGCTTGGC. This gives the protein CASRPQVTGLG. The complete CDR3 sequence is CASRPQVTGLGYTF.

A word on this clone: The read halts 3 residues ahead of the CDR3 end, with the missing end drawn from the germline J gene. This chain uses TRBV11-2 with TRBJ1-6; D gene unclear. CDR1 is SGHAT, CDR2 FQNNGV, per germline. The CDR3 has 13 amino acids. The V end lost 6 bases, the J end lost 5 bases, and 8 bases lay between the germline ends. CDR3 loop: CASRWQDNSPLHF. Incomplete CDR3 DNA: TGTGCCAGCAGATGGCAGGATAATTCACCC. Filled out from reference TRBV11-2 and TRBJ1-6, the complete variable domain reads EAGVAQSPRYKIIEKRQSVAFWCNPISGHATLYWYQQILGQGPKLLIQFQNNGVVDDSQLPKDRFSAERLKGVDSTLKIQPAKLEDSAVYLCASRWQDNSPLHFGNGTRLTVT.

Remarks on this clone: With the read ending 3 residues before the CDR3 end, the germline J gene is used to fill in that end. J is TRBJ1-1 and V is TRBV18; a possible D gene is TRBD1 (5 bases). The V and J ends lost 7 bases and 1 base respectively, with 10 bases between them. The CDR3 loop spans 13 amino acids. Germline V gene data show CDR1 as KGHSH and CDR2 as LQKENI. This CDR3 reads CASFGQPNTEAFF. The covered CDR3 bases are TGTGCCAGCTTCGGACAACCGAACACTGAA.

The sample holds a few counts of this clone. One junction end disagrees with the germline gene, perhaps due to a read error. The CDR3 end falls 3 residues outside the read, so it is completed with the germline J gene. The chain has TRBV7-9 and TRBJ2-7; D remains unclear. Germline V gene data show CDR1 as SEHNR and CDR2 as FQNEAQ (reference sequence). There are 12 residues in the CDR3. CDR3 region: CSSSRVGYEQYF. CDR3 bases read: TGTTCCAGCAGCCGAGTCGGCTACGAG.

This clone was seen a handful of times. The read finishes 3 residues shy of the CDR3 end, and the germline J gene is used to complete it. V gene TRBV20-1 combines with J gene TRBJ1-1, with 8 bases identical to TRBD1. The CDR3 is made up of 12 amino acids. V was clipped by 5 bases and J by 4 bases; unmatched bases: 3. Germline V gene data show CDR1 as DFQATT and CDR2 as SNEGSKA (reference sequence). The CDR3 sequence: CSAPQGGTEAFF. The part of the CDR3 DNA that was read is TGCAGTGCTCCACAGGGGGGCACTGAA.

About this clone: Coverage ceases 3 residues before the CDR3 finishes, and the germline J gene fills in the end. The chain uses TRBV7-6 and TRBJ1-2, with no clear D. The CDR3 has 12 residues. CDR1 and CDR2 (germline): SGHVS, FNYEAQ. The covered CDR3 bases are TGTGCCAGCAGCGGAGCGGGGTTGAGC. Translated: CASSGAGLS. From start to end, the CDR3 is CASSGAGLSYTF.

In this sample, this clone turned up a few times. The part of the CDR3 DNA that was read is TGTGCCAGCAGCTTGGATCGTAACGAG. Translation gives CASSLDRNE. Given in full, the CDR3 is CASSLDRNEQYF. The chain is built from TRBV5-4 and TRBJ2-7; D remains unclear. The CDR3 is cut off 3 residues early in the read; its end comes from the germline J gene. With 0 bases removed from V and 5 bases from J, the gap between germline ends came to 6 bases. Per germline, CDR1 SGHNT and CDR2 YYREEE (reference sequence). The length of the CDR3 is 12 residues.

There are a few counts of this clone. The CDR3 end lies 3 residues beyond the end of the read and is filled in from the germline J gene. The V call is TRBV30, the J call TRBJ2-5; TRBD2 might be the D (6 bases). CDR3 length equals 13 residues. Per germline, CDR1 GTSNPN and CDR2 SVGIG (reference sequence). V was cut by 0 bases and J by 7 bases, with 12 bases left in between. The sequenced CDR3 bases are TGTGCCTGGAGTGTTTTGGGGCGGGGGACC. It specifies CAWSVLGRGT. The CDR3 reads in full as CAWSVLGRGTQYF.

This clone showed up just a few times. The read ends 3 residues before the CDR3 terminus; that terminus is restored from the germline J gene. The chain combines TRBV7-3 with TRBJ2-2; TRBD1 matches 8 bases. The CDR3 runs to 16 residues. The germline V gene encodes CDR1 SGHTA and CDR2 FQGTGA. With V trimmed by 0 bases and J by 6 bases, 6 bases remained unmatched. The CDR3 sequence is CASSLTGQVVPGELFF. Partial CDR3 DNA: TGTGCCAGCAGCTTAACGGGACAGGTCGTTCCCGGGGAG.

This CDR3 is CASSHGQGAHEQYF. The sequenced part of the CDR3 DNA is TGTGCCAGCAGCCATGGACAGGGGGCCCACGAG. V usage is TRBV7-2 and J usage is TRBJ2-7; TRBD1 matches at 11 bases. The CDR3 end lies 3 residues beyond the end of the read and is filled in from the germline J gene. The CDR3 covers 14 residues. The germline V gene encodes CDR1 SGHTA and CDR2 FQGNSA. V gave up 5 bases and J gave up 5 bases; unmatched junction bases: 5.

This clone has just a few counts. Read coverage stops 3 residues before the CDR3 terminus; the germline J gene supplies the remainder. This rearrangement joins TRBV19 to TRBJ1-1; D unclear. Germline lookup yields CDR1 LNHDA and CDR2 SQIVND (reference sequence). V lost 5 bases to trimming and J lost 1 base, with 8 bases between them. The length of the CDR3 is 13 residues. Here the CDR3 reads CASSGRRNTEAFF. The sequenced CDR3 bases are TGTGCCAGTAGTGGCAGAAGGAACACTGAA.

On this clone: Sequencing ends 3 residues short of the CDR3 end; the germline J gene provides the rest. The rearrangement links TRBV19 to TRBJ2-1; TRBD2 aligns across 11 bases. Germline values: CDR1 LNHDA, CDR2 SQIVND (reference sequence). J lost 4 bases, V lost 7 bases, and 6 bases had no gene match. CDR3 length equals 15 residues. The CDR3: CASISGRGSYNEQFF. CDR3 DNA, as far as it was read: TGTGCCAGTATTAGCGGGAGGGGCTCTTACAATGAG.